Listed here are 18 T cell receptor beta chains from one sample, sequenced in a study of T cell responses to AZD1222 COVID-19 vaccine. The data were produced by immunoSEQ multiplex PCR, yet TCRdb's version contains in-frame clones alone and is incomplete. Of some 130,000 clones in the sample, about 80% are singletons; the top ten hold approximately 4%. Sequencing was performed on peripheral blood, taken on day 0 of AZD1222 vaccination. These receptors were obtained from an adult in good health.

This rearrangement joins TRBV5-1 to TRBJ1-1, with D possibly being TRBD1 (5 bases). Germline V CDR1 and CDR2: SGHRS, YFSETQ. With 6 bases removed from V and 6 bases from J, the gap between germline ends came to 15 bases. The CDR3 has 13 amino acids. The CDR3 reads CASTRVYGSEAFF. The CDR3 DNA reads as TGCGCCAGCACCAGGGTATATGGGTCTGAAGCTTTCTTT.

The chain recombines TRBV9 with TRBJ2-1; 10 bases align to TRBD1. The CDR3 contains 16 residues. After removal of 4 bases from V and 8 bases from J, the junction contained 12 bases not matched to a gene. Germline V gene data show CDR1 as SGDLS and CDR2 as YYNGEE. CDR3 coding DNA: TGTGCCAGCAGCCTTTCAGTCCGGGACAGGGGCCATGAGCAGTTCTTC. This translates into CASSLSVRDRGHEQFF.

This chain uses TRBV5-1 with TRBJ2-7; D might be TRBD1 (6 bases). Trimming took 1 base from V and 1 from J, leaving 15 bases between them. The CDR3 totals 16 residues. Germline V gene data show CDR1 as SGHRS and CDR2 as YFSETQ. The CDR3 sequence is CASSLTPGTGSYEQYF. CDR3 coding DNA: TGCGCCAGCAGCTTGACCCCGGGCACAGGGTCCTACGAGCAGTACTTC. The complete variable domain, with remaining parts taken from reference TRBV5-1 and TRBJ2-7, reads KAGVTQTPRYLIKTRGQQVTLSCSPISGHRSVSWYQQTPGQGLQFLFEYFSETQRNKGNFPGRFSGRQFSNSRSEMNVSTLELGDSALYLCASSLTPGTGSYEQYFGPGTRLTVT.

The V gene is TRBV19, the J gene TRBJ1-4; 8 bases line up with TRBD1. Germline assignment: CDR1 LNHDA and CDR2 SQIVND (reference sequence). The CDR3 has 14 residues. The ends lost 5 bases at V and 8 bases at J; junction bases unmatched: 7. The CDR3 DNA sequence: TGTGCCAGTAGTCTCCGGACAGGGTACGAAAAACTGTTTTTT. Amino acids: CASSLRTGYEKLFF. The full variable domain, completed using reference TRBV19 and TRBJ1-4, is DGGITQSPKYLFRKEGQNVTLSCEQNLNHDAMYWYRQDPGQGLRLIYYSQIVNDFQKGDIAEGYSVSREKKESFPLTVTSAQKNPTAFYLCASSLRTGYEKLFFGSGTQLSVL.

This rearrangement joins TRBV28 to TRBJ2-5; 7 bases are a match to TRBD2. This CDR3 spans 19 amino acids. The germline V gene has CDR1 MDHEN and CDR2 SYDVKM. V dropped 2 bases and J dropped 5; count of bases not matched to a gene: 20. The CDR3 nucleotides read TGTGCCAGCAGTTTACCCCGGGCCCTCGGGGCCTTCGGGGGGGAGACCCAGTACTTC. Encoded protein: CASSLPRALGAFGGETQYF.

V usage is TRBV28 and J usage is TRBJ1-6; TRBD1 might be the D (5 bases). The CDR3 has 15 residues. The V and J ends lost 4 bases and 7 bases respectively, with 14 bases between them. Germline V gene sequence: CDR1 MDHEN, CDR2 SYDVKM. The CDR3: CASSSAGSGNSPLHF. In nucleotides, the CDR3 is TGTGCCAGCAGTTCCGCGGGATCAGGGAATTCACCCCTCCACTTT.

The chain combines TRBV6-5 with TRBJ2-3, with 8 bases aligning to TRBD2. The germline CDR1 and CDR2 sequences are MNHEY and SVGAGI. V was clipped by 4 bases and J by 3 bases; unmatched bases: 6. The CDR3 sequence is 15 residues long. CDR3 bases: TGTGCCAGCAGTTCGGGGGGGGAGGGAACAGATACGCAGTATTTT. Translated, it gives CASSSGGEGTDTQYF.

The gene calls are TRBV18 and TRBJ1-5; TRBD1 matches at 11 bases. V dropped 5 bases and J dropped 1; count of bases not matched to a gene: 4. CDR1 is KGHSH and CDR2 is LQKENI in the germline V gene. The CDR3 has 16 residues. CDR3 bases: TGTGCCAGCTCAGGACAGGGGGCTTTGAGCAATCAGCCCCAGCATTTT. Residues: CASSGQGALSNQPQHF.

V and J are TRBV5-1 and TRBJ1-3, with D perhaps matching TRBD1 (5 bases). The CDR3 is 18 residues long. Looked up from germline, CDR1 is SGHRS and CDR2 is YFSETQ. V gave up 2 bases and J gave up 0 bases, with 18 bases separating them. CDR3 sequence: CASSFNTGTPGSGNTIYF. For the CDR3, the DNA is TGCGCCAGCAGCTTCAACACGGGGACCCCAGGCTCTGGAAACACCATATATTTT.

This sequence joins TRBV28 and TRBJ1-2; no firm D call. The CDR3 sequence is 14 residues long. Trimming removed 5 bases at V and 0 bases at J, with 10 bases between. Per the germline V gene, CDR1 is MDHEN and CDR2 is SYDVKM. In DNA, the CDR3 is TGTGCCAGCAGTAAAGAGAACACTAACTATGGCTACACCTTC. As protein: CASSKENTNYGYTF.

This clone is a singleton in its sample. The V gene is TRBV3-1 (or the pseudogene TRBV3-2), the J gene TRBJ2-5; possible D gene TRBD1, 5 bases. Germline CDR1 and CDR2: LGHDT and YNNKEL (reference sequence). The length of the CDR3 is 14 residues. The V end lost 1 base, the J end lost 0 bases, and 6 bases lay between the germline ends. The CDR3 loop reads CASSQGQYQETQYF. CDR3 coding DNA: TGTGCCAGCAGCCAAGGACAGTACCAAGAGACCCAGTACTTC.

The chain employs TRBV19 and TRBJ1-5; 11 positions match TRBD1. The CDR3 totals 19 residues. In germline, CDR1 is LNHDA, CDR2 SQIVND (reference sequence). V lost 7 bases to trimming and J lost 1 base; unmatched junction nucleotides: 15. The CDR3 sequence is CASTRTGGRGEVSNQPQHF. CDR3 sequence (DNA): TGTGCCAGTACTCGGACAGGGGGCAGAGGTGAAGTGAGCAATCAGCCCCAGCATTTT. The variable domain in full, with the rest retrieved from reference TRBV19 and TRBJ1-5, is DGGITQSPKYLFRKEGQNVTLSCEQNLNHDAMYWYRQDPGQGLRLIYYSQIVNDFQKGDIAEGYSVSREKKESFPLTVTSAQKNPTAFYLCASTRTGGRGEVSNQPQHFGDGTRLSIL.

This chain joins TRBV5-6 and TRBJ1-4; D ambiguous. The ends were cut back, 3 bases at V and 7 bases at J, with 22 bases in the middle. This CDR3 is built from 17 residues. CDR1 is SGHDT and CDR2 is YYEEEE in the germline V gene. The CDR3 nucleotides are TGTGCCAGCAGCTCGACCGGGCCGTCCCCCGGAGGTGAAAAACTGTTTTTT. Its protein product is CASSSTGPSPGGEKLFF.

CDR3 nucleotide sequence: TGTGCCAGCAGCTTAGCGGGAGGGAGGGGGAACACTGAAGCTTTCTTT. It specifies CASSLAGGRGNTEAFF. This sequence joins TRBV7-9 and TRBJ1-1; the D gene is possibly TRBD1 (5 bases). Germline values: CDR1 SEHNR, CDR2 FQNEAQ (reference sequence). The CDR3 extends over 16 amino acids. The V end lost 0 bases, the J end lost 1 base, and 12 bases lay between the germline ends.

The chain has TRBV5-1 and TRBJ2-1; possibly TRBD1 or TRBD2 for D (7 bases each). The V and J ends lost 4 bases and 0 bases respectively, with 11 bases between them. Germline CDR1 is SGHRS and CDR2 is YFSETQ. This CDR3 comprises 15 residues. As DNA, the CDR3 is TGCGCCAGCAGCCAGGGGGGGCTCTCCTACAATGAGCAGTTCTTC. This codes for CASSQGGLSYNEQFF.

This clone was picked up a small number of times. The rearrangement uses TRBV6-5 and TRBJ2-1; D is perhaps TRBD2 (5 bases). Germline V gene sequence: CDR1 MNHEY, CDR2 SVGAGI. Deletions cut 6 bases from V and 6 bases from J, with 9 bases between. CDR3 length equals 12 residues. CDR3 sequence (DNA): TGTGCCAGCAGCAACGAGGGCAATGAGCAGTTCTTC. It yields the protein CASSNEGNEQFF.

V gene TRBV30 combines with J gene TRBJ2-2, with a weak D call TRBD1 (6 bases). Germline V CDR1 and CDR2: GTSNPN, SVGIG (reference sequence). The ends were cut back, 4 bases at V and 0 bases at J, with 12 bases in the middle. The CDR3 sequence is 15 residues long. The CDR3 loop reads CAWNTGLANTGELFF. CDR3 coding DNA: TGTGCCTGGAATACAGGGTTGGCGAACACCGGGGAGCTGTTTTTT.

The chain joins TRBV27 to TRBJ1-1; 8 nucleotides agree with TRBD1. Germline V gene lookup returns CDR1 MNHEY and CDR2 SMNVEV (reference sequence). The CDR3 length is 13 residues. The junction had 5 bases not matched to a gene; V was cut back by 7 bases and J by 4 bases. The CDR3 coding sequence is TGTGCCAGCAAGGACAGGGCGCGCACTGAAGCTTTCTTT. Its translation: CASKDRARTEAFF.